The 13 T cell receptor beta chains below come from one sample, sequenced in a study of cytomegalovirus exposure and HLA in healthy donors. The PCR contained 60 Vbeta and 13 Jbeta primers. Generated by immunoSEQ multiplex PCR, the TCRdb table keeps only in-frame clones and is missing some. The sample carries around 85,000 clones, about four fifths recorded once. Specimen: PBMCs. These TCRs come from a man aged 30 to 39 in good health and CMV-seronegative.

This clone was counted a single time. This chain connects TRBV19 to TRBJ2-1; perhaps TRBD2 as D (6 bases). Per the germline V gene, CDR1 is LNHDA and CDR2 is SQIVND (reference sequence). This CDR3 spans 14 amino acids. V dropped 3 bases and J dropped 8 bases, with 14 bases sitting between them. Here the CDR3 reads CASSILGGEDEQFF. Written as DNA, the CDR3 is TGTGCCAGTAGTATCCTGGGGGGAGAAGATGAGCAGTTCTTC.

The V and J genes are TRBV18 and TRBJ1-6, with D tentatively TRBD1 (6 bases). CDR1 is KGHSH and CDR2 is LQKENI in the germline V gene. CDR3 size: 18 residues. Trimming removed 6 bases at V and 0 bases at J, with 18 bases between. The CDR3 DNA reads TGTGCCAGCTCGCTTGGACAGTCCAGCTTCTCCTATAATTCACCCCTCCACTTT. Translating it yields CASSLGQSSFSYNSPLHF.

This clone was observed once. The rearrangement links TRBV4-2 to TRBJ1-5, with TRBD1 identical over 8 bases. J gave up 3 bases and V 0 bases, and 4 bases lay outside the gene matches. This CDR3 is 16 amino acids long. From germline, CDR1 is LGHNA and CDR2 YNFKEQ. CDR3 DNA sequence: TGTGCCAGCAGCCAAGATCAGGGGGCGAACAATCAGCCCCAGCATTTT. It encodes CASSQDQGANNQPQHF.

V and J are TRBV7-6 and TRBJ2-5; D is unclear. This CDR3 comprises 15 residues. Germline assignment: CDR1 SGHVS and CDR2 FNYEAQ. Trimming left V 1 base short and J 3 bases short, with 12 bases between. CDR3 loop: CASSLVFTSEETQYF. Written as DNA, the CDR3 is TGTGCCAGCAGCTTAGTTTTTACTTCGGAAGAGACCCAGTACTTC.

This rearrangement joins TRBV27 to TRBJ1-1, with 10 nucleotides matching TRBD1. Germline values: CDR1 MNHEY, CDR2 SMNVEV (reference sequence). The CDR3 totals 16 residues. V trimming: 5 bases; J trimming: 0 bases; junction bases outside the gene matches: 6. The DNA of the CDR3 is TGTGCCAGCAGTCCCGCGACAGGGGGCATGAACACTGAAGCTTTCTTT. Amino acids: CASSPATGGMNTEAFF.

The V call is TRBV7-3, the J call TRBJ1-1, with 8 bases that match TRBD1. Germline CDR1 reads SGHTA; CDR2 reads FQGTGA. The CDR3 has 15 amino acids. With V trimmed by 3 bases and J by 4 bases, 7 bases remained unmatched. CDR3 nucleotides: TGTGCCAGCAGCTTGGAAGGGACAGGCCTCACTGAAGCTTTCTTT. As protein: CASSLEGTGLTEAFF. The variable domain in full, with the rest retrieved from reference TRBV7-3 and TRBJ1-1, is GAGVSQTPSNKVTEKGKYVELRCDPISGHTALYWYRQSLGQGPEFLIYFQGTGAADDSGLPNDRFFAVRPEGSVSTLKIQRTERGDSAVYLCASSLEGTGLTEAFFGQGTRLTVV.

This clone was counted a few times. The chain is built from TRBV4-2 and TRBJ1-1; weak D call: TRBD1 (5 bases). V was pared by 1 base and J by 3 bases, with 12 bases between. This CDR3 contains 15 residues. CDR1 and CDR2 (germline): LGHNA, YNFKEQ. The CDR3 here is CASSQGQGRDTEAFF. The CDR3 DNA sequence: TGTGCCAGCAGCCAAGGGCAGGGAAGGGACACTGAAGCTTTCTTT.

The chain joins TRBV4-2 to TRBJ2-7; TRBD2 agrees at 7 bases. The length of the CDR3 is 17 residues. Germline CDR1 LGHNA, CDR2 YNFKEQ. V lost 0 bases, J lost 2 bases, and 10 bases stayed unmatched. This chain's CDR3 is CASSQEGGTLTTYEQYF. The CDR3, as DNA: TGTGCCAGCAGCCAAGAGGGGGGGACTCTGACAACCTACGAGCAGTACTTC.

This clone was counted a single time. Other DNA sequences in this specimen translate into the identical CDR3. The chain employs TRBV5-1 and TRBJ1-1; D not resolved. Germline lookup yields CDR1 SGHRS and CDR2 YFSETQ. The CDR3 runs to 13 residues. V was cut by 2 bases and J by 1 base, with 6 bases left in between. The DNA of the CDR3 is TGCGCCAGCAGCTTAACCGGGAACACTGAAGCTTTCTTT. This codes for CASSLTGNTEAFF. The full variable domain, completed using reference TRBV5-1 and TRBJ1-1, is KAGVTQTPRYLIKTRGQQVTLSCSPISGHRSVSWYQQTPGQGLQFLFEYFSETQRNKGNFPGRFSGRQFSNSRSEMNVSTLELGDSALYLCASSLTGNTEAFFGQGTRLTVV.

The chain employs TRBV7-2 and TRBJ2-3, with 10 positions matching TRBD2. Germline V gene sequence: CDR1 SGHTA, CDR2 FQGNSA. V lost 4 bases and J lost 2; bases outside the gene matches: 6. The CDR3 extends over 16 amino acids. The CDR3 protein is CASSSLAGGITDTQYF. CDR3 nucleotide sequence: TGTGCCAGCAGCTCGTTAGCGGGGGGAATCACAGATACGCAGTATTTT.

This chain joins TRBV28 and TRBJ1-1, with 9 positions matching TRBD1. This CDR3 is built from 16 residues. Looked up from germline, CDR1 is MDHEN and CDR2 is SYDVKM. V shed 3 bases, J shed 3 bases, and the junction held 8 bases outside the gene matches. The CDR3 here is CASSFMPGQGYTEAFF. The CDR3 nucleotides read TGTGCCAGCAGTTTCATGCCGGGACAGGGTTACACTGAAGCTTTCTTT.

This chain links TRBV5-4 with TRBJ1-6; the D is unclear. Between the trimmed V and J ends, which lost 3 bases and 10 bases, there was a span of 8 bases. This CDR3 is 12 amino acids long. CDR1 and CDR2 from the germline V gene are SGHNT and YYREEE (reference sequence). The CDR3 coding sequence is TGTGCCAGCAGCTCGGGAGCCTCACCCCTCCACTTT. It codes for CASSSGASPLHF.

The chain links TRBV27 to TRBJ1-5; a weak D match, TRBD1 (5 bases). Germline CDR1 MNHEY, CDR2 SMNVEV (reference sequence). The CDR3 sequence is 15 residues long. V was cut by 6 bases and J by 4 bases, with 16 bases left in between. The CDR3, as DNA: TGTGCCAGCAGCATTGGACAATCCCAAAATCAGCCCCAGCATTTT. Residues: CASSIGQSQNQPQHF.